This T cell receptor (beta chain) is drawn from a study of cytomegalovirus exposure and HLA in healthy donors. Study findings and constraints: A missense DCLRE1C variant was associated with V- and J-gene trimming of TCR beta chains in a later analysis, and an independent cohort replicated the association. Testing in vitro showed three CMV-associated chains specific for CMV antigens.

A multiplex PCR was run with 60 Vbeta primers and 13 Jbeta primers. Original methodology: Counted up in a later analysis, unique TCR beta chains came to approximately 83 million, with some 11 million shared. The protocol was immunoSEQ multiplex PCR, while the TCRdb copy is restricted to in-frame clones and leaves out a portion. The V and J calls and clone size come from that table; D and trimming were worked out from the DNA. This table has about 120,000 clones, around three quarters appearing once. V lost 4 bases, J lost 0 bases, and 14 bases lay in between. Germline CDR1 and CDR2: SGHRS and YFSETQ. This CDR3 is built from 16 residues. On this clone itself: Its matching antigen is unknown.

The V call is TRBV5-1, the J call TRBJ1-3, with D unclear. The TCR originated in a man aged 18 to 29 in good health and CMV-seropositive. The sequenced material came from PBMCs. In DNA form, the CDR3 reads TGCGCCAGCAGCGAACACGGAGTCGACTCTGGAAACACCATATATTTT. Translating gives CASSEHGVDSGNTIYF.